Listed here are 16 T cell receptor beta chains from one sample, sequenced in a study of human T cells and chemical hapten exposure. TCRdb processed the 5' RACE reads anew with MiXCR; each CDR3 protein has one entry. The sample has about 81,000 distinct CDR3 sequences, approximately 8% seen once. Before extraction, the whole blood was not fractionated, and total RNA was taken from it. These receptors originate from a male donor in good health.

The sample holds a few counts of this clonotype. The CDR3 DNA sequence: TGTGCCAGCAGCACCCGTCCGTGGACTGAAGCTTTCTTT. As protein: CASSTRPWTEAFF. This rearrangement joins TRBV7-3 to TRBJ1-1; the D is unclear. This CDR3 has 13 amino acids. CDR1 and CDR2 from the germline V gene are SGHTA and FQGTGA. The V gene lost 5 bases and the J gene lost 5 bases, with 12 bases spanning the gap.

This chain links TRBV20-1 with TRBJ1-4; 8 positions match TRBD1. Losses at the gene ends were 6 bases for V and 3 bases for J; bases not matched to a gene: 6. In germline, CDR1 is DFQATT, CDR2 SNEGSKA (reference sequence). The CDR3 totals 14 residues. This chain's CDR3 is CSALYRGSNEKLFF. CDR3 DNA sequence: TGCAGTGCACTCTACAGGGGGTCTAATGAAAAACTGTTTTTT.

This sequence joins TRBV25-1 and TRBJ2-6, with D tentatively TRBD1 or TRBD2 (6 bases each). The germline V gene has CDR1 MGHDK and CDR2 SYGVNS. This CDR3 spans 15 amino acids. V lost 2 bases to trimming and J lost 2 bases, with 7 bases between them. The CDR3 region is CASSERGAGANVLTF. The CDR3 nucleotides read TGTGCCAGCAGTGAAAGGGGGGCTGGGGCCAACGTCCTGACTTTC.

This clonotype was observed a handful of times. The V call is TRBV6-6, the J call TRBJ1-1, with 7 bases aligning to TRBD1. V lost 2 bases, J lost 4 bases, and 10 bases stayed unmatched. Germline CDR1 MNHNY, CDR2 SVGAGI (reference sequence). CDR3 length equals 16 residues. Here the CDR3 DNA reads TGTGCCAGCAGTTACGTTGGGGACAGAGGGGTCACTGAAGCTTTCTTT. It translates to CASSYVGDRGVTEAFF.

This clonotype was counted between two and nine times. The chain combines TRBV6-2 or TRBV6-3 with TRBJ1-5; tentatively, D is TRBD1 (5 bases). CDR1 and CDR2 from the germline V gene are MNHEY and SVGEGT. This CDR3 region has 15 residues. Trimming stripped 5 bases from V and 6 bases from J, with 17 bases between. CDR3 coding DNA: TGTGCCAGCAGTGAAGCCCCGGGGCCCGGTCAGCCCCAGCATTTT. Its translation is CASSEAPGPGQPQHF.

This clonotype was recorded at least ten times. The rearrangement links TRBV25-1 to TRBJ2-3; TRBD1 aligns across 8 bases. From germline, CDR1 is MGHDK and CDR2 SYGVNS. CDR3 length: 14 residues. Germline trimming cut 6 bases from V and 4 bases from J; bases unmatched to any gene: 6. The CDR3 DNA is TGTGCCAGCAGCCCGACGGACAGGGCAGATACGCAGTATTTT. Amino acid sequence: CASSPTDRADTQYF.

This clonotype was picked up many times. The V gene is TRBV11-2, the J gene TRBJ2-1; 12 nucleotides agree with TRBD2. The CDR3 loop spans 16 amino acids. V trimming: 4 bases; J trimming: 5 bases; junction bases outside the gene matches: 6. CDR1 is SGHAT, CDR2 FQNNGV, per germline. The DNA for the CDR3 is TGTGCCAGCAGCTCCGGGACTAGCGGGTCTAACAATGAGCAGTTCTTC. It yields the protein CASSSGTSGSNNEQFF.

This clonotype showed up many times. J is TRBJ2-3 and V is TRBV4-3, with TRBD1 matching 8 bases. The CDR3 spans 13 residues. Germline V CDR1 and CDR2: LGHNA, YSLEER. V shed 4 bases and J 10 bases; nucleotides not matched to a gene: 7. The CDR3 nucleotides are TGCGCCAGCAGCCTTGGCGCACAGGGGGCGCAGTATTTT. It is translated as CASSLGAQGAQYF.

CDR3 DNA: TGTGCCAGCAGGGGGACAGTACCCTACGAGCAGTACTTC. The encoded protein is CASRGTVPYEQYF. The V call is TRBV3-1, the J call TRBJ2-7, with 7 positions matching TRBD1. This CDR3 comprises 13 residues. Trimming removed 6 bases from V and 2 bases from J; junction bases left unmatched: 4. Germline V CDR1 and CDR2: LGHDT, YNNKEL (reference sequence).

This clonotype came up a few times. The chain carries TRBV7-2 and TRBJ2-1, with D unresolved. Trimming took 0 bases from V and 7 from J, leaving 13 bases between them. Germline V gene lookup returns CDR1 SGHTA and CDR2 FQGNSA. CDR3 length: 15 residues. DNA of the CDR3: TGTGCCAGCAGCTTAGCCTCGCCTTTTTGGAATGAGCAGTTCTTC. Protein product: CASSLASPFWNEQFF.

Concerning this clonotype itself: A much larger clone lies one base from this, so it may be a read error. The CDR3: CSASPDSPGDDTF. CDR3 in DNA: TGCAGTGCTAGTCCGGACTCCCCGGGAGACGACACCTTC. V is TRBV20-1 and J is TRBJ1-2; D not resolved. This CDR3 spans 13 amino acids. V shed 3 bases and J shed 12 bases, with 20 bases lying between them. Per germline, CDR1 DFQATT and CDR2 SNEGSKA (reference sequence).

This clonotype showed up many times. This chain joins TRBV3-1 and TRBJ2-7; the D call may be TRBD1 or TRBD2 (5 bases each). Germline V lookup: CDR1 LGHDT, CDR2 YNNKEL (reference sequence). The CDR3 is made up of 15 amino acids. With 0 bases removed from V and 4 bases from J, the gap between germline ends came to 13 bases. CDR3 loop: CASSQDVRGLYEQYF. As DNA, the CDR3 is TGTGCCAGCAGCCAAGACGTGAGGGGCCTATACGAGCAGTACTTC.

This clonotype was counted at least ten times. In nucleotides, the CDR3 is TGTGCCAGCAGTTCTAGGACAGGGGGCTACGAGCAGTACTTC. This sequence encodes CASSSRTGGYEQYF. The chain joins TRBV27 to TRBJ2-7; 10 bases agree with TRBD1. CDR1 and CDR2 from the germline V gene are MNHEY and SMNVEV (reference sequence). The CDR3 spans 14 residues. J gave up 3 bases and V 4 bases, and 3 bases lay outside the gene matches.

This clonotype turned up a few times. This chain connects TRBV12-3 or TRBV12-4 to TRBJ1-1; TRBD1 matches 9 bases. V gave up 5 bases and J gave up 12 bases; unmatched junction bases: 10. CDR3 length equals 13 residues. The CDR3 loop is CASSRPGQGLTFF. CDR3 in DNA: TGTGCCAGCAGTCGCCCTGGACAGGGGTTAACTTTCTTT.

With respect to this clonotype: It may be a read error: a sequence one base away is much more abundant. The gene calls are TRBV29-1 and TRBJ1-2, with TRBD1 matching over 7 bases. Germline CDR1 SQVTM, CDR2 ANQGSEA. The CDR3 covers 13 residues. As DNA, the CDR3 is TGCAGCGTTGTTCCAGGGGGACGCTATGGCGACACCTTC. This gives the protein CSVVPGGRYGDTF.

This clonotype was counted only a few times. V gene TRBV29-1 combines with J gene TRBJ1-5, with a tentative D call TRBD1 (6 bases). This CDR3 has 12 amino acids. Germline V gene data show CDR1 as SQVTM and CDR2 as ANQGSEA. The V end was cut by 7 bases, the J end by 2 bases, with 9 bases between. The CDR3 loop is CSARQGNQPQHF. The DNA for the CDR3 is TGCAGCGCGCGACAGGGCAATCAGCCCCAGCATTTT.